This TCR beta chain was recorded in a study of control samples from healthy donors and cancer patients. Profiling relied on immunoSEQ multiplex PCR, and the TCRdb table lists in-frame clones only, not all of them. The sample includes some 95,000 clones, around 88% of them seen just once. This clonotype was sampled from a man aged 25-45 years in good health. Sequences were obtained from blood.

Here the CDR3 reads CASSSTGPRELRYEQYF. The DNA of the CDR3 is TGCGCCAGCAGCTCGACAGGGCCCCGGGAATTAAGGTACGAGCAGTACTTC. The rearrangement links TRBV5-1 to TRBJ2-7; the match to TRBD1 covers 7 bases. Germline CDR1 and CDR2: SGHRS and YFSETQ. The V and J ends lost 3 bases and 4 bases, in that order; junction bases with no gene match: 16. The CDR3 has 17 amino acids.